This T cell receptor beta chain emerged from a study of blood T cell repertoires in COVID-19. Background on the study: Sites in the United States, Italy and Spain provided acute and convalescent COVID-19 samples. PBMCs, B-cell-depleted T cells, or T cells were the source of the cDNA or gDNA that made up the material.

The ends were cut back, 4 bases at V and 2 bases at J, with 13 bases in the middle. Germline CDR1 SGHKS, CDR2 YYEKEE (reference sequence). The CDR3 consists of 15 residues. As originally analysed: How many nucleated cells were present was estimated from reference gene primer amplification. Sequencing used immunoSEQ multiplex PCR; TCRdb keeps in-frame clones, though not all of them. Clonal size and the V and J genes are those of that table, whereas D and trimming came from the DNA. The sample lists around 150,000 clones; around 84% were seen once. This rearrangement joins TRBV5-5 to TRBJ1-5, with TRBD1 as a possible D gene (5 bases). This clonotype was sampled from a man aged 65-85 years with acute or convalescent COVID-19. Sequenced: peripheral blood. CDR3 loop: CASSIDSFRNQPQHF. In DNA, the CDR3 is TGTGCCAGCAGCATCGACAGCTTTCGCAATCAGCCCCAGCATTTT.